The entry below describes one T cell receptor (beta chain). In the authors' methods: Reference gene primers were amplified, and this amplification served to estimate nucleated cell counts. Clones were sequenced by immunoSEQ multiplex PCR, and TCRdb holds only the in-frame ones, with some missing. That table furnishes V, J and clone size, whereas the DNA furnished D and trimming. Of roughly 290,000 clones in the sample, more than 85% were seen once. Germline V gene lookup returns CDR1 SGDLS and CDR2 YYNGEE. Trimming took 0 bases from V and 8 from J, leaving 15 bases between them. The CDR3 runs to 15 residues. The data were obtained in a study of blood T cell repertoires in COVID-19. Study-wide context: PBMCs, B-cell-depleted T cells, or T cells were the source of the cDNA or gDNA that made up the material.

Sequencing input: peripheral blood. The gene calls are TRBV9 and TRBJ2-1, with D possibly TRBD2 on 5 matching bases. This sequence was found in a man aged 25-40 years with acute or convalescent COVID-19. Here the CDR3 reads CASSVVAGEFDEQFF. CDR3 sequence (DNA): TGTGCCAGCAGCGTAGTTGCCGGGGAGTTTGATGAGCAGTTCTTC. The variable domain in full, with the rest retrieved from reference TRBV9 and TRBJ2-1, is DSGVTQTPKHLITATGQRVTLRCSPRSGDLSVYWYQQSLDQGLQFLIQYYNGEERAKGNILERFSAQQFPDLHSELNLSSLELGDSALYFCASSVVAGEFDEQFFGPGTRLTVL.